The 8 T cell receptor beta chains reported below all come from one sample, sequenced in a study of cytomegalovirus exposure and HLA in healthy donors. PCR was performed using 60 Vbeta and 13 Jbeta primers. TCRdb keeps only in-frame clones here, not all; method: immunoSEQ multiplex PCR. The sample holds about 90,000 clones; just over 75% are singletons and the top ten take about 0.53%. Material for sequencing was PBMCs. Receptors originate from a man between 25 and 39 years old in good health and CMV-seronegative.

V usage is TRBV6-1 and J usage is TRBJ1-1; TRBD1 is a possible D gene (5 bases). V lost 7 bases and J lost 7, with 22 bases in between. CDR1 and CDR2 from the germline V gene are MNHNS and SASEGT. CDR3 length equals 15 residues. The CDR3 DNA sequence: TGTGCCAGCAACAGGTTGGTTAGCGGTGACGGTGAAGCTTTCTTT. Amino acid sequence: CASNRLVSGDGEAFF.

V usage is TRBV5-3 and J usage is TRBJ1-6; D uncertain. TRBV5-3 is assigned to the ORF class and has an uncertain function. This CDR3 is built from 18 residues. The V and J ends lost 0 bases and 2 bases respectively, with 15 bases between them. CDR3 bases: TGTGCCAGAAGCTTGGAGGCAGCGGCGGGCACCTATAATTCACCCCTCCACTTT. Translation: CARSLEAAAGTYNSPLHF.

V is TRBV2 and J is TRBJ2-5, with D perhaps matching TRBD2 (5 bases). The J call may be wrong; the DNA end is better matched by TRBJ2-7. The CDR3 runs 13 residues. The germline CDR1 and CDR2 sequences are SNHLY and FYNNEI. CDR3 sequence (DNA): TGTGCCAGCAGTGAGATTCGGGATACCGAGCAGTACTTC. The encoded protein is CASSEIRDTEQYF.

V usage is TRBV6-1 and J usage is TRBJ2-7, with TRBD1 matching over 9 bases. Per the germline V gene, CDR1 is MNHNS and CDR2 is SASEGT. With V trimmed by 6 bases and J by 3 bases, 3 bases remained unmatched. The CDR3 totals 13 residues. CDR3 sequence (DNA): TGTGCCAGCAGCCGGGACAGGGACTACGAGCAGTACGTC. It yields the protein CASSRDRDYEQYV.

The rearrangement uses TRBV11-3 and TRBJ2-1; 15 bases map to TRBD2. The CDR3 is 16 amino acids. Germline assignment: CDR1 SGHNT and CDR2 YENEEA. Trimming took 5 bases from V and 8 from J; bases not matched to a gene: 7. As DNA, the CDR3 is TGTGCCAGCAGCCCCGGACTAGCGGGGGGGCTTGATGAGCAGTTCTTC. It encodes CASSPGLAGGLDEQFF.

This chain uses TRBV7-8 with TRBJ2-1; perhaps TRBD1 as D (5 bases). CDR1 and CDR2 (germline): SGHVS, FQNEAQ. This CDR3 region has 16 residues. V lost 2 bases and J 0 bases, leaving 11 bases between the germline ends. DNA of the CDR3: TGTGCCAGCAGCTTACAGGGCGAGAGCTCCTACAATGAGCAGTTCTTC. Protein product: CASSLQGESSYNEQFF.

This clone showed up just once. The V gene is TRBV7-9, the J gene TRBJ1-6; 7 nucleotides align to TRBD1. The germline V gene encodes CDR1 SEHNR and CDR2 FQNEAQ (reference sequence). The CDR3 runs to 15 residues. V shed 2 bases, J shed 7 bases, and the junction held 5 bases outside the gene matches. In nucleotides, the CDR3 is TGTGCCAGCAGCTTAATGGGACAGACCAATTCACCCCTCCACTTT. Protein sequence: CASSLMGQTNSPLHF.

J is TRBJ2-1 and V is TRBV25-1, with D tentatively TRBD2 (6 bases). Germline-derived CDR1 and CDR2 are MGHDK and SYGVNS. V lost 2 bases, J lost 9 bases, and 23 bases lay in between. The CDR3 length is 17 residues. The CDR3 DNA reads TGTGCCAGCAGTGAACTCTCCTTGGGAGTTGGGGGAGGTGAGCAGTTCTTC. Protein: CASSELSLGVGGGEQFF.